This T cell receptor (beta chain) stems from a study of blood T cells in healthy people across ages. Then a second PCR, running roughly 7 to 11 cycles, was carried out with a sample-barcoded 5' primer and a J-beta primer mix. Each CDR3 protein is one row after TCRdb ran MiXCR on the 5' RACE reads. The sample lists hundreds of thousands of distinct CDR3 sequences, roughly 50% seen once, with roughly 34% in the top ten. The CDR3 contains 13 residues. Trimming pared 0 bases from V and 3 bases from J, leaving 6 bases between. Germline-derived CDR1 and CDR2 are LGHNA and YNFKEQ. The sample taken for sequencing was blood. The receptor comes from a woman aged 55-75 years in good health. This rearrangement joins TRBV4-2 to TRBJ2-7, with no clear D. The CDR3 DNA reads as TGTGCCAGCAGCCAAGATTCCTACTACGAGCAGTACTTC. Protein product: CASSQDSYYEQYF.